This entry lists 18 T cell receptor beta chains sequenced from one sample in a study of cytomegalovirus exposure and HLA in healthy donors. 60 Vbeta and 13 Jbeta primers were used in PCR. The repertoire was sequenced with immunoSEQ multiplex PCR; TCRdb's copy has only in-frame clones and lacks some. The table records about 94,000 clones, more than 75% of them present only once. Sequenced input: PBMCs. These receptor sequences come from a human donor in good health.

The chain uses TRBV6-6 and TRBJ1-5; no clear D gene. The germline V gene encodes CDR1 MNHNY and CDR2 SVGAGI (reference sequence). The ends were cut back, 5 bases at V and 7 bases at J, with 9 bases in the middle. The CDR3 has 12 residues. CDR3 amino acids: CASSTPRQPQHF. The DNA of the CDR3 is TGTGCCAGCAGTACCCCCAGGCAGCCCCAGCATTTT.

This chain joins TRBV19 and TRBJ1-2; a weak D match, TRBD1 (6 bases). V lost 5 bases and J lost 0, with 10 bases in between. The CDR3 length is 14 residues. CDR1 LNHDA and CDR2 SQIVND come from the germline V gene (reference sequence). The CDR3 sequence: CASSLQGANYGYTF. CDR3 nucleotides: TGTGCCAGTAGTTTACAGGGAGCTAACTATGGCTACACCTTC. Supplemented by reference TRBV19 and TRBJ1-2, the full variable domain reads DGGITQSPKYLFRKEGQNVTLSCEQNLNHDAMYWYRQDPGQGLRLIYYSQIVNDFQKGDIAEGYSVSREKKESFPLTVTSAQKNPTAFYLCASSLQGANYGYTFGSGTRLTVV.

This chain uses TRBV6-6 with TRBJ1-4; TRBD1 is a possible D gene (5 bases). CDR3 size: 16 residues. The germline V and J ends were trimmed by 6 bases and 1 base, with 15 bases remaining between them. From germline, CDR1 is MNHNY and CDR2 SVGAGI (reference sequence). The CDR3 DNA is TGTGCCAGCAGGACCACGGGGGTGAGAACTAATGAAAAACTGTTTTTT. Translated: CASRTTGVRTNEKLFF.

Only one count was recorded for this clone. The chain's CDR3 is CASGGVGLAETQYF. CDR3 DNA: TGCGCCAGCGGGGGTGTGGGGCTAGCGGAGACCCAGTACTTC. This sequence joins TRBV23-1 and TRBJ2-5; the D gene is possibly TRBD2 (6 bases). TRBV23-1 is flagged as an ORF with uncertain function. The V gene lost 8 bases and the J gene lost 5 bases, with 18 bases spanning the gap. The CDR3 runs 14 residues.

The chain links TRBV4-3 to TRBJ2-3; D is undetermined. Germline CDR1 reads LGHNA; CDR2 reads YSLEER. Trimming pared 8 bases from V and 4 bases from J, leaving 10 bases between. The CDR3 runs 12 residues. The CDR3 nucleotides are TGCGCCAGCCCAGAAAAACCAGATACGCAGTATTTT. This sequence encodes CASPEKPDTQYF.

This clone was observed a single time. This chain links TRBV29-1 with TRBJ1-2, with TRBD1 matching 7 bases. Germline V CDR1 and CDR2: SQVTM, ANQGSEA. Trimming at V came to 4 bases and at J to 6 bases, leaving 8 bases not matched to a gene. CDR3 length equals 13 residues. As DNA, the CDR3 is TGCAGCGTTGGAGGAGGGGGCGCAAATGGCTACACCTTC. Translation gives CSVGGGGANGYTF. The full variable domain, its missing parts supplied by reference TRBV29-1 and TRBJ1-2, is SAVISQKPSRDICQRGTSLTIQCQVDSQVTMMFWYRQQPGQSLTLIATANQGSEATYESGFVIDKFPISRPNLTFSTLTVSNMSPEDSSIYLCSVGGGGANGYTFGSGTRLTVV.

This chain connects TRBV28 to TRBJ2-7; D is unclear. Germline V gene lookup returns CDR1 MDHEN and CDR2 SYDVKM. Deletions cut 1 base from V and 7 bases from J, with 5 bases between. CDR3 length: 11 amino acids. DNA for the CDR3: TGTGCCAGCAGTTTATCGAGGGAGCAGTACTTC. This translates into CASSLSREQYF.

CDR3: CASSPPSISGPAYEQYF. For the CDR3, the DNA is TGTGCCAGCAGTCCCCCCTCTATTAGCGGGCCAGCCTACGAGCAGTACTTC. V usage is TRBV28 and J usage is TRBJ2-7; TRBD2 matches at 7 bases. With V trimmed by 5 bases and J by 2 bases, 15 bases remained unmatched. Per germline, CDR1 MDHEN and CDR2 SYDVKM. The CDR3 sequence is 17 residues long.

This clone has just one count. The chain links TRBV5-6 to TRBJ2-2, with TRBD1 matching 9 bases. The junction had 6 bases not matched to a gene; V was cut back by 1 base and J by 5 bases. The CDR3 is 16 residues long. Germline CDR1 is SGHDT and CDR2 is YYEEEE. DNA of the CDR3: TGTGCCAGCAGCTTGCGGACAGGGGTAGGAACCGGGGAGCTGTTTTTT. Translation: CASSLRTGVGTGELFF.

This chain connects TRBV19 to TRBJ2-6, with 7 positions matching TRBD2. Germline CDR1 is LNHDA and CDR2 is SQIVND (reference sequence). V dropped 3 bases and J dropped 3; count of bases not matched to a gene: 5. The CDR3 runs to 16 residues. The CDR3 is CASSMGGGVGANVLTF. CDR3 nucleotide sequence: TGTGCCAGTAGTATGGGGGGAGGGGTTGGGGCCAACGTCCTGACTTTC.

V is TRBV27 and J is TRBJ2-1, with D perhaps matching TRBD1 (5 bases). The CDR3 runs to 14 residues. V lost 6 bases to trimming and J lost 6 bases, with 15 bases between them. CDR1 is MNHEY, CDR2 SMNVEV, per germline (reference sequence). This chain's CDR3 is CASSPRGIINEQFF. The CDR3 DNA follows: TGTGCCAGCAGCCCAAGGGGAATAATCAATGAGCAGTTCTTC.

This clone has just one count. For the CDR3, the DNA is TGTGCCAGCAGTTCCGACGACCAGGGTCACGAGACCCAGTACTTC. It codes for CASSSDDQGHETQYF. This chain uses TRBV6-5 with TRBJ2-5; D is perhaps TRBD1 (5 bases). Germline V gene data show CDR1 as MNHEY and CDR2 as SVGAGI. Deletions cut 4 bases from V and 5 bases from J, with 17 bases between. The CDR3 runs 15 residues.

This rearrangement joins TRBV7-2 to TRBJ2-2; 16 bases match TRBD2. V lost 5 bases to trimming and J lost 5 bases; unmatched junction nucleotides: 8. This CDR3 spans 18 amino acids. The germline gives CDR1 SGHTA, CDR2 FQGNSA. In nucleotides, the CDR3 is TGTGCCAGCAGCCCACCGGGACTAGCGGGGGGGCTGACCGGGGAGCTGTTTTTT. It yields the protein CASSPPGLAGGLTGELFF. The complete variable domain, with remaining parts taken from reference TRBV7-2 and TRBJ2-2, reads GAGVSQSPSNKVTEKGKDVELRCDPISGHTALYWYRQSLGQGLEFLIYFQGNSAPDKSGLPSDRFSAERTGGSVSTLTIQRTQQEDSAVYLCASSPPGLAGGLTGELFFGEGSRLTVL.

The chain links TRBV12-5 to TRBJ1-3; D unclear. This CDR3 is built from 13 residues. V was clipped by 3 bases and J by 0 bases, with 3 bases between them. From germline, CDR1 is LGHNT and CDR2 FRNRAP. DNA for the CDR3: TGTGCTAGTGGTTTCTTCTCTGGAAACACCATATATTTT. Residues: CASGFFSGNTIYF.

This clone was seen only a few times. V and J are TRBV10-3 and TRBJ2-1; D is perhaps TRBD2 (5 bases). Germline CDR1 and CDR2: ENHRY and SYGVKD. V was pared by 4 bases and J by 10 bases, with 11 bases between. The length of the CDR3 is 12 residues. The CDR3 reads CAISVATGEQFF. The CDR3 DNA reads as TGTGCCATCAGTGTAGCGACGGGGGAGCAGTTCTTC.

This clone was seen only a few times. The rearrangement uses TRBV11-2 and TRBJ2-1, with TRBD2 matching over 14 bases. The ends lost 5 bases at V and 0 bases at J; junction bases unmatched: 9. The CDR3 loop spans 19 amino acids. The germline V gene has CDR1 SGHAT and CDR2 FQNNGV. Written as DNA, the CDR3 is TGTGCCAGCAGCGCCGGACTAGCGGGGGGTTTAAGCTCCTACAATGAGCAGTTCTTC. Translation: CASSAGLAGGLSSYNEQFF. Together with reference TRBV11-2 and TRBJ2-1, the CDR3 gives the full variable domain: EAGVAQSPRYKIIEKRQSVAFWCNPISGHATLYWYQQILGQGPKLLIQFQNNGVVDDSQLPKDRFSAERLKGVDSTLKIQPAKLEDSAVYLCASSAGLAGGLSSYNEQFFGPGTRLTVL.

The chain combines TRBV7-8 with TRBJ1-3, with 7 positions matching TRBD1. The V gene's germline CDR1 is SGHVS and CDR2 FQNEAQ. The CDR3 sequence is 16 residues long. V was pared by 5 bases and J by 0 bases, with 7 bases of the junction left unmatched. CDR3 coding DNA: TGTGCCAGCAGCACTAGGGACAGCGTCTCTGGAAACACCATATATTTT. Protein product: CASSTRDSVSGNTIYF.

The chain links TRBV7-8 to TRBJ1-4; D not resolved. CDR1 is SGHVS, CDR2 FQNEAQ, per germline. V dropped 1 base and J dropped 8 bases, with 8 bases sitting between them. The length of the CDR3 is 13 residues. CDR3 region: CASSLGAGEKLFF. For the CDR3, the DNA is TGTGCCAGCAGCTTAGGGGCCGGCGAAAAACTGTTTTTT.